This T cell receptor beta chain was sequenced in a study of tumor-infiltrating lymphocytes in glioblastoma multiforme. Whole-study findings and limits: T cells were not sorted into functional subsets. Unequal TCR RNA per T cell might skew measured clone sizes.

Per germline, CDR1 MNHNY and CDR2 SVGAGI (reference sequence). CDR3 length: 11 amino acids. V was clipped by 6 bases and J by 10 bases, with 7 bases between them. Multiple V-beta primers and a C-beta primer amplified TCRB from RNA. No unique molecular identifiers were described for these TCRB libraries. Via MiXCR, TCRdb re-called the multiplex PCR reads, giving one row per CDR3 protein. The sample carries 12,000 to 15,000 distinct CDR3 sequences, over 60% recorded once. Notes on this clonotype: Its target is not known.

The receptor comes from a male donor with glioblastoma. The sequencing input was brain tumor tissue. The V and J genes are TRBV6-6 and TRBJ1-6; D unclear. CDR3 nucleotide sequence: TGTGCCAGCAGGTCGAGCTCACCCCTCCACTTT. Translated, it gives CASRSSSPLHF.